Sequencing of this T cell receptor beta chain was carried out in a study of blood T cell repertoires in COVID-19. On the study more broadly: The United States, Italy and Spain were the sources of the acute and convalescent COVID-19 samples. The cDNA or gDNA used as material had been derived from T cells, B-cell-depleted T cells, or PBMCs.

In germline, CDR1 is LGHNA, CDR2 YSLEER. There are 16 residues in the CDR3. Trimming left V 1 base short and J 4 bases short, with 11 bases between. Under the authors' procedure: Amplification of reference gene primers was used by the study to estimate nucleated cell counts. Here immunoSEQ multiplex PCR was the method, and the copy in TCRdb shows in-frame clones only, minus some. V, J and clone size derive from that table, while D and trimming were established from the DNA sequence. This sample yields 85,000 to 100,000 clones, of which about 70% are seen a single time; just under 25% belongs to the top ten.

Sequenced: peripheral blood. The rearrangement uses TRBV4-3 and TRBJ1-6; D uncertain. The clonotype comes from a woman in her fifties or sixties in a cohort sampled during active or convalescent COVID-19. CDR3 amino acids: CASSQGPPGYNSPLHF. The CDR3 DNA follows: TGCGCCAGCAGCCAAGGCCCGCCGGGATATAATTCACCCCTCCACTTT.